This T cell receptor beta chain emerged from a study of beta chain features in type 1 diabetes. As for the study in general: Examination covered around 98 million sorted cells spanning all samples.

Whole-study findings and limits: Possible PCR preference for shorter templates applied equally to patients and controls. Any role of HLA type in TCRB rearrangement remained unresolved here.

Concerning this clone itself: The antigen remains undetermined.

Reverse transcription of all isolated RNA meant that expressed TCRB transcripts were sequenced. TCRdb's copy holds only in-frame clones and misses some; the assay was immunoSEQ multiplex PCR. The sample comprises 200,000 to 300,000 clones, 25% to 30% of which are singletons, and approximately 4% rests with the top ten. CDR1 and CDR2 (germline): LGHNA, YSLEER. The V end was cut by 0 bases, the J end by 7 bases, with 10 bases between. The CDR3 spans 13 residues. Sequenced material: central memory CD4+ T cells from blood. This receptor was taken from a man aged 25 to 40 in good health. The chain links TRBV4-3 to TRBJ2-7; D unresolved. CDR3 DNA sequence: TGCGCCAGCAGCCAAGAAAGTTGGGGAGAGCAGTACTTC. It yields the protein CASSQESWGEQYF.